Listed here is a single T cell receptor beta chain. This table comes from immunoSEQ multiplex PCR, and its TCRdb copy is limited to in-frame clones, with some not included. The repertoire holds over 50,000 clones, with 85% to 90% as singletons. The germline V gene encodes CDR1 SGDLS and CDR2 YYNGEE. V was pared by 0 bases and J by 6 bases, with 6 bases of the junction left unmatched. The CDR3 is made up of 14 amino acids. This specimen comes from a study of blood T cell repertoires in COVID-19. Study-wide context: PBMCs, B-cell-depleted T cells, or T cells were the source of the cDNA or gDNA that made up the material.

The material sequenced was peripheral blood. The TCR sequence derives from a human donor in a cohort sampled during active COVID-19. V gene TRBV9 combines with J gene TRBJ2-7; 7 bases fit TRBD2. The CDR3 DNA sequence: TGTGCCAGCAGCGTAGGGTCTAGCGGATTCGAGCAGTACTTC. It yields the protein CASSVGSSGFEQYF.